This T cell receptor (beta chain) was identified in a study of blood T cell repertoires in COVID-19 (dated by TCRdb to the early 2020s). About the investigation overall: The collaborator samples originated in the United States, Italy and Spain and spanned the acute and convalescent phases of COVID-19. The prospective study material was composed of cDNA or gDNA derived from T cells, B-cell-depleted T cells, or PBMCs. Subjects who had been exposed to COVID-19, were actively infected with it, or had recovered from it provided the deeply sampled blood TCRbeta repertoires that made up the dataset. The repertoires were released in a freely available public database intended as a resource for research on the immune response to SARS-CoV-2. The samples were drawn from two sources: the first 160 participants of the ongoing ImmuneRACE study, and 1,000 to 1,500 subjects contributed by 6 global collaborators. Sample metadata almost always included a de-identified subject ID, COVID-19 status, age in years and sex. Where available, HLA class I and class II types were obtained from metadata supplied by the sample provider rather than from assay-based typing. The research as a whole found: The quantity of clinical and demographic metadata differed by source and by participant and was supplied without curation.

TCRbeta CDR3 regions were amplified from genomic DNA using the immunoSEQ Assay, a bias-controlled multiplex PCR. On the study's bioinformatics: The number of nucleated cells in each sample was estimated by amplification of reference gene primers within the assay. To quantify the absolute abundance of each unique TCRbeta CDR3 rearrangement, sequence reads were collapsed and filtered. For each sample, productive Simpson clonality was calculated as the square root of Simpson's diversity index across productive rearrangements. The clones in this table, taken by TCRdb from immuneACCESS, are in-frame only. Not every clone is retained; where verified, under half of the shortfall comes from an unresolved V gene, and the cause of the rest is unknown. V and J calls and clone size are given by that table; D and trimming were obtained from the DNA. The sample table records 200,000 to 300,000 clones; roughly 80% of these occur just once. The ten largest account for less than 3.5% of the sample.

Each collaborating institution followed its own protocols to collect whole blood in K2EDTA tubes. For TCRbeta analysis, collaborator samples were shipped as frozen whole blood, as isolated PBMCs, or as DNA extracted from either sample type. Details on this clone: Its antigen has not been determined. Nothing much larger sits one base from this clone, and base qualities are not available.

V is reduced by 7 bases and J by 7 bases, leaving a spacing of 17 bases between them. Its CDR3 holds 13 amino acids, cysteine through phenylalanine. Just the 39-base CDR3 DNA is kept, in frame starting at base 1. Via the germline V gene, CDR1 is MNHEY and CDR2 SVGEGT. The V gene is TRBV6-2 or TRBV6-3 and the J gene is TRBJ2-7, with TRBD1 as a weak D call on 6 bases. The receptor was derived from a woman aged 18-29 years with acute or convalescent COVID-19. The specimen was peripheral blood. The DNA sequence follows: TGTGCCAGCAACCCTGACAGGCTAGGGGAGCAGTACTTC. This gives the protein CASNPDRLGEQYF.